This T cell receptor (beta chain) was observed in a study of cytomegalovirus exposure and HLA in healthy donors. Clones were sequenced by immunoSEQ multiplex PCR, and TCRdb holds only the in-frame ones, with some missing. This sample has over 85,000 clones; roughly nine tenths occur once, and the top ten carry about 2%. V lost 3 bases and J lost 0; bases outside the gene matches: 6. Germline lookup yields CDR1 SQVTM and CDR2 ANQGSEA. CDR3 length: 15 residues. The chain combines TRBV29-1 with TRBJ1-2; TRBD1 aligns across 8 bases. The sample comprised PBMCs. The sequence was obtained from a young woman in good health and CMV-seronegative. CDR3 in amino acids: CSVERQGLTNYGYTF. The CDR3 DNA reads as TGCAGCGTTGAGAGACAGGGGTTGACTAACTATGGCTACACCTTC.